This T cell receptor (beta chain) emerged from a study of blood T cell repertoires in COVID-19 (dated by TCRdb to 2020 to 2022). For the wider study: The collaborator samples originated in the United States, Italy and Spain and spanned the acute and convalescent phases of COVID-19. Where HLA class I and class II types were available, the types were taken from metadata supplied by the sample provider, not from assay-based typing. Nearly every sample came with metadata listing a de-identified subject ID, COVID-19 status, age in years and sex. The repertoires were released in a freely available public database meant as a resource for research on the immune response to SARS-CoV-2. Subjects who had been exposed to COVID-19, were actively infected with it, or had recovered from it provided the deeply sampled blood TCRbeta repertoires that made up the dataset. The material from the prospective study consisted of cDNA or gDNA derived from T cells, B-cell-depleted T cells, or PBMCs. Samples came from the ongoing ImmuneRACE study (first 160 participants) plus 1,254 subjects from 6 global collaborators.

Including cysteine and phenylalanine, the CDR3 has 15 amino acids. The kept DNA is CDR3 alone, 45 bases in frame from the first base. The germline V gene gives CDR1 as MDHEN and CDR2 as SYDVKM. V is clipped by 2 bases and J by 4 bases, and the sequence between their germline boundaries is 13 bases long. Collaborating institutions collected whole blood in K2EDTA tubes following their own protocols. Collaborator samples were shipped for TCRbeta analysis as frozen whole blood, isolated PBMCs, or DNA extracted from either sample type. Overall results and qualifications from the work: The quantity of clinical and demographic metadata differed by source and by participant and was supplied without curation.

The immunoSEQ Assay, a bias-controlled multiplex PCR, was used to amplify TCRbeta CDR3 regions from genomic DNA. In the original analysis: The number of nucleated cells in each sample was estimated from the amplification of reference gene primers within the assay. To quantify the absolute abundance of each unique TCRbeta CDR3 rearrangement, sequence reads were collapsed and filtered. For each sample, productive Simpson clonality was calculated as the square root of Simpson's diversity index over productive rearrangements. What TCRdb holds here is the immuneACCESS table cut down to in-frame rearrangements. Part of the clones is not present; checked against another copy, under half of the missing clones reflect an unresolved V gene, and the others are unexplained. That table gives V, J and clone size, and the DNA gave D and trimming. A total of about 91,000 clones appear in this sample, 88% of them only once. Clones ranked in the top ten supply 7.5% to 9.5% of the sample.

This clone is a singleton in its sample. Which antigen it targets is not known. One base away there is no much larger clone; base qualities are not given. The V gene is TRBV28 and the J gene is TRBJ2-3; TRBD2 could be the D gene, as 6 bases match. This receptor was identified in a woman between 65 and 79 years old with acute or convalescent COVID-19. Sequencing was performed on peripheral blood. The nucleotide sequence reads as follows: TGTGCCAGCAGTTTAACCGGGAGTGGGGCAGATACGCAGTATTTT. Its coded protein is CASSLTGSGADTQYF.